These 24 T cell receptor beta chains were all obtained from the same sample, sequenced in a study of blood T cells in healthy people across ages. For the second PCR, which ran for roughly 6 to 12 cycles, a sample-barcoded 5' primer and a J-beta primer mix were used. TCRdb called the 5' RACE reads again in MiXCR, with one record for every CDR3 protein. The data show 850,000 to 950,000 distinct CDR3 sequences, around 30% seen once. Sequencing input: blood. These receptor sequences come from an elderly woman in good health.

This clonotype was recorded many times. The chain has TRBV7-2 and TRBJ1-5, with 7 bases identical to TRBD1. The CDR3 covers 16 residues. The germline gives CDR1 SGHTA, CDR2 FQGNSA. Trimming cost V 4 bases and J 1 base; bases outside gene matches: 7. CDR3 nucleotide sequence: TGTGCCAGCAGCTCGGAGACAGGGATAAGCAATCAGCCCCAGCATTTT. The encoded protein is CASSSETGISNQPQHF. The full variable domain, completed using reference TRBV7-2 and TRBJ1-5, is GAGVSQSPSNKVTEKGKDVELRCDPISGHTALYWYRQSLGQGLEFLIYFQGNSAPDKSGLPSDRFSAERTGGSVSTLTIQRTQQEDSAVYLCASSSETGISNQPQHFGDGTRLSIL.

In its sample, this clonotype was seen many times. This rearrangement joins TRBV6-5 to TRBJ1-2; possibly TRBD1 for D (6 bases). V lost 2 bases and J lost 4, with 8 bases in between. CDR1 is MNHEY and CDR2 is SVGAGI in the germline V gene. CDR3 length equals 13 residues. The CDR3 coding sequence is TGTGCCAGCAGTTACCAGGGGAGCTATGGCTACACCTTC. Translation: CASSYQGSYGYTF.

A remark on this clonotype: A read error is possible here, since a much larger clone lies one base away. The chain joins TRBV7-2 to TRBJ2-5; the match to TRBD2 covers 8 bases. CDR3 size: 16 residues. The junction had 17 bases not matched to a gene; V was cut back by 3 bases and J by 11 bases. Germline V gene sequence: CDR1 SGHTA, CDR2 FQGNSA. CDR3 DNA sequence: TGTGCCAGCAGCTTTGGACTAGCATTGACCTACAATGAGCAGTACTTC. Translated, it gives CASSFGLALTYNEQYF.

The chain recombines TRBV10-3 with TRBJ1-5; D might be TRBD1 (5 bases). CDR3 length equals 13 residues. Germline values: CDR1 ENHRY, CDR2 SYGVKD. The ends were cut back, 6 bases at V and 4 bases at J, with 10 bases in the middle. CDR3 protein: CAIRGRANQPQHF. Here the CDR3 DNA reads TGTGCCATCAGGGGCAGGGCTAATCAGCCCCAGCATTTT.

This clonotype was counted at least ten times. The chain joins TRBV7-2 to TRBJ2-5; D unresolved. Germline V CDR1 and CDR2: SGHTA, FQGNSA. Trimming pared 8 bases from V and 2 bases from J, leaving 12 bases between. The CDR3 length is 13 residues. The CDR3 nucleotides are TGTGCCAGCCGCCTTGGGCGGCAAGAGACCCAGTACTTC. Its translation: CASRLGRQETQYF.

This clonotype was found a few times. The rearrangement uses TRBV9 and TRBJ2-7; a possible D gene is TRBD2 (6 bases). The germline V and J ends were trimmed by 0 bases and 10 bases, with 14 bases remaining between them. This CDR3 has 13 amino acids. Germline V gene lookup returns CDR1 SGDLS and CDR2 YYNGEE. The CDR3 nucleotides are TGTGCCAGCAGCGTAGGACTAGACGCTATACAGTACTTC. This gives the protein CASSVGLDAIQYF. The full variable domain, with the rest looked up from reference TRBV9 and TRBJ2-7, is DSGVTQTPKHLITATGQRVTLRCSPRSGDLSVYWYQQSLDQGLQFLIQYYNGEERAKGNILERFSAQQFPDLHSELNLSSLELGDSALYFCASSVGLDAIQYFGPGTRLTVT.

This chain connects TRBV12-3 or TRBV12-4 to TRBJ2-3, with D hard to call. The CDR3 extends over 15 amino acids. Between the trimmed V and J ends, which lost 5 bases and 2 bases, there was a span of 14 bases. The CDR3 is CASSIEVLVTDTQYF. The CDR3 nucleotides are TGTGCCAGCAGTATCGAGGTCCTCGTCACAGATACGCAGTATTTT.

The chain employs TRBV6-5 and TRBJ1-1; maybe TRBD1 (5 bases). The CDR3 sequence is 14 residues long. Germline V gene lookup returns CDR1 MNHEY and CDR2 SVGAGI. Trimming took off 5 bases at V and 1 base at J, with 11 bases between the two ends. The CDR3 region is CASSPGFRNTEAFF. Here the CDR3 DNA reads TGTGCCAGCAGTCCAGGGTTTAGGAACACTGAAGCTTTCTTT.

This clonotype was seen at least ten times. The CDR3 region has the DNA TGTGCCAGCAGCCAAGAGTACACCTCCTATGGCTACACCTTC. This translates into CASSQEYTSYGYTF. The chain joins TRBV4-2 to TRBJ1-2; D unresolved. The CDR3 loop spans 14 amino acids. The germline V and J ends were trimmed by 0 bases and 4 bases, with 9 bases remaining between them. Germline V gene sequence: CDR1 LGHNA, CDR2 YNFKEQ.

This clonotype was observed a few times. The rearrangement uses TRBV12-3 or TRBV12-4 and TRBJ2-2; 9 nucleotides align to TRBD1. The CDR3 length is 13 residues. V shed 6 bases, J shed 6 bases, and the junction held 2 bases outside the gene matches. CDR3 region: CASSGDRAGELFF. In DNA form, the CDR3 reads TGTGCCAGCAGCGGGGACAGGGCCGGGGAGCTGTTTTTT.

This clonotype came up many times. The chain is built from TRBV20-1 and TRBJ2-1; D might be TRBD2 (5 bases). Germline assignment: CDR1 DFQATT and CDR2 SNEGSKA (reference sequence). Trimming took 6 bases from V and 0 from J, leaving 12 bases between them. The CDR3 spans 14 residues. The CDR3 loop is CSATQGSSYNEQFF. In nucleotides, the CDR3 is TGCAGTGCCACCCAAGGGAGCTCCTACAATGAGCAGTTCTTC.

This clonotype has at least ten counts. V and J are TRBV12-3 or TRBV12-4 and TRBJ2-1, with 8 bases that match TRBD2. The trim removed 2 bases at V and 9 bases at J, leaving 3 bases unmatched. The CDR3 is 13 amino acids. In DNA, the CDR3 is TGTGCCAGCAGTTTACTCGCGGGGGGTGAGCAGTTCTTC. This encodes CASSLLAGGEQFF.

The rearrangement joins TRBV7-2 to TRBJ1-3; no reliable D call. The CDR3 length is 15 residues. Germline V gives CDR1 SGHTA, CDR2 FQGNSA. V was shortened by 0 bases and J by 0 bases, with 6 bases between the two germline ends. The CDR3, as DNA: TGTGCCAGCAGCTTAGCTCTAGTCTCTGGAAACACCATATATTTT. It translates to CASSLALVSGNTIYF.

In this sample, this clonotype turned up a few times. J is TRBJ2-2 and V is TRBV5-1; D possibly corresponds to TRBD1 (6 bases). This CDR3 contains 17 residues. CDR1 is SGHRS and CDR2 is YFSETQ in the germline V gene. Deletions cut 4 bases from V and 0 bases from J, with 16 bases between. CDR3 nucleotides: TGCGCCAGCAGCCTTGGGACCGGGACAACGAACACCGGGGAGCTGTTTTTT. This codes for CASSLGTGTTNTGELFF. Complete variable domain (other parts from reference TRBV5-1 and TRBJ2-2): KAGVTQTPRYLIKTRGQQVTLSCSPISGHRSVSWYQQTPGQGLQFLFEYFSETQRNKGNFPGRFSGRQFSNSRSEMNVSTLELGDSALYLCASSLGTGTTNTGELFFGEGSRLTVL.

The sample holds a few counts of this clonotype. One junction end does not reproduce the germline sequence, and a read error may be involved. The CDR3 protein is CASSRGQRNTEELFF. The CDR3 DNA follows: TGCGCCAGCAGCCGAGGACAGAGGAACACCGAGGAGCTGTTTTTT. The chain is built from TRBV5-1 and TRBJ2-2, with D possibly matching TRBD1 (6 bases). The CDR3 consists of 15 residues. The germline gives CDR1 SGHRS, CDR2 YFSETQ.

A note on this clonotype: A much larger clone sits a single nucleotide away, making a read error possible. The V and J genes are TRBV14 and TRBJ2-1, with D possibly matching TRBD1 (6 bases). V was clipped by 5 bases and J by 13 bases, with 18 bases between them. The germline gives CDR1 SGHDN, CDR2 FVKESK. The CDR3 spans 13 residues. DNA for the CDR3: TGTGCCAGCAGCAGGGGGATGCAAGAGACCCAGTTCTTC. Protein product: CASSRGMQETQFF.

This chain joins TRBV9 and TRBJ2-2, with 11 bases lining up with TRBD2. There are 16 residues in the CDR3. Germline assignment: CDR1 SGDLS and CDR2 YYNGEE. V lost 3 bases, J lost 4 bases, and 5 bases stayed unmatched. CDR3 protein: CASSGIAGGPTGELFF. CDR3 nucleotides: TGTGCCAGCAGCGGAATAGCGGGGGGGCCCACCGGGGAGCTGTTTTTT.

This clonotype turned up a few times. V and J are TRBV16 and TRBJ2-1; D perhaps matches TRBD2 (5 bases). V lost 9 bases to trimming and J lost 3 bases, with 12 bases between them. Per the germline V gene, CDR1 is KGHSY and CDR2 is FQNENV. This CDR3 has 13 amino acids. CDR3 nucleotide sequence: TGTGCCAGTAAACGACGGGGCTACAATGAGCAGTTCTTC. Amino acids: CASKRRGYNEQFF.

This chain uses TRBV12-3 or TRBV12-4 with TRBJ1-1; 8 bases match TRBD1. The V segment lost 8 bases and the J segment 0 bases; nucleotides outside the gene matches: 5. The CDR3 is 14 residues long. The DNA for the CDR3 is TGTGCCAGCGGATCGACAGGGGTGAACACTGAAGCTTTCTTT. Its translation is CASGSTGVNTEAFF.

The V and J genes are TRBV29-1 and TRBJ2-2, with D possibly matching TRBD1 (5 bases). This CDR3 contains 14 residues. Germline values: CDR1 SQVTM, CDR2 ANQGSEA. Trimming shortened V by 7 bases and J by 4 bases, and 16 bases separated the two germline ends. The CDR3, as DNA: TGCAGCGCCGACACCGGACAAGTCACCGGGGAGCTGTTTTTT. Translating it yields CSADTGQVTGELFF.

The V call is TRBV6-5, the J call TRBJ2-2, with 13 positions matching TRBD2. Per the germline V gene, CDR1 is MNHEY and CDR2 is SVGAGI. The CDR3 is 20 residues long. V dropped 4 bases and J dropped 4; count of bases not matched to a gene: 15. The CDR3, as DNA: TGTGCCAGCAGTTCCCCCCGGACTAGCGGGGGTGTTGGTAGCACCGGGGAGCTGTTTTTT. It encodes CASSSPRTSGGVGSTGELFF.

This clonotype was observed many times. The V call is TRBV7-8, the J call TRBJ2-1; D remains ambiguous. Germline V gene sequence: CDR1 SGHVS, CDR2 FQNEAQ. Deletions cut 0 bases from V and 0 bases from J, with 9 bases between. The length of the CDR3 is 16 residues. CDR3 sequence: CASSLAPGGSYNEQFF. The CDR3 DNA is TGTGCCAGCAGCTTAGCTCCGGGTGGCTCCTACAATGAGCAGTTCTTC.

Turning to this clonotype: A single base separates this from a much larger clone, so it may be a read error. V and J are TRBV7-2 and TRBJ2-5, with TRBD2 matching 10 bases. Trimming at V came to 4 bases and at J to 11 bases, leaving 13 bases not matched to a gene. Looked up from germline, CDR1 is SGHTA and CDR2 is FQGNSA. The CDR3 runs to 15 residues. The DNA of the CDR3 is TGTGCCAGCAGCTCGAGCGGGGGGGTTTACAATGAGCAGTACTTC. It encodes CASSSSGGVYNEQYF.

The table lists this clonotype with many counts. The V gene is TRBV5-4, the J gene TRBJ2-5; TRBD2 matches 9 bases. The CDR3 runs 15 residues. Germline CDR1 and CDR2: SGHNT and YYREEE (reference sequence). Trimming took 1 base from V and 4 from J; bases not matched to a gene: 5. CDR3 region: CASSLSLAGSETQYF. CDR3 bases: TGTGCCAGCAGCTTGTCGCTAGCGGGGTCAGAGACCCAGTACTTC. Complete variable domain (other parts from reference TRBV5-4 and TRBJ2-5): ETGVTQSPTHLIKTRGQQVTLRCSSQSGHNTVSWYQQALGQGPQFIFQYYREEENGRGNFPPRFSGLQFPNYSSELNVNALELDDSALYLCASSLSLAGSETQYFGPGTRLLVL.